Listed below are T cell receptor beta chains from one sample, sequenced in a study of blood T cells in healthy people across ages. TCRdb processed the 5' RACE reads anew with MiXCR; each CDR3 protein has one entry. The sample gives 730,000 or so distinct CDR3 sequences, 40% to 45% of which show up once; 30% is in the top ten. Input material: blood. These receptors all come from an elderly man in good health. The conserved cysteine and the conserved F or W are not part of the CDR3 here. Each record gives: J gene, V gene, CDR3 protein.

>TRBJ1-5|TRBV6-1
ASSEAGTGRQH
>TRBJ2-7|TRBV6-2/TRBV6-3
ASSYWTSREQY
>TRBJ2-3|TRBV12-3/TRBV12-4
ASSLAGGSVGTDTQY
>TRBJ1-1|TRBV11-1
ASSLEVGGAEAF
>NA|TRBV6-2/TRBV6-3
ASSGHRGGTTGSYNVQY
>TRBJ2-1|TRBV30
AWERGQVNEQF
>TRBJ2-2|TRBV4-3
ASSQGSQGPNTGELF
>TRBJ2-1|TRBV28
ASNILGPPQF
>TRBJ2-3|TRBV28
ASRPGGEDTQY
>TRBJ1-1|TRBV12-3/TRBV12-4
ASTVQGGTEAF
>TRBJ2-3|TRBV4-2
ASSQDNRAGVTDTQY
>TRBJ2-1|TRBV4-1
ASSQARQGGLRSYNEQF
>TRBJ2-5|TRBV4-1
ASSQDYVGETQY
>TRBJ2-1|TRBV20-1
SARDRAGQFTYNEQF
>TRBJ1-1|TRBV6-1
ASTVPGQGRTEAF
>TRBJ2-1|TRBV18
ASSPGTRNEQF
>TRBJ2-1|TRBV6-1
ASSATGNHLAGVVEQF
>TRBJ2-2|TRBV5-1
ASSLAPSTGGSNTGELF
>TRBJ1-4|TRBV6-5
ASTRNRAPNEKLF
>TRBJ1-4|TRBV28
ASSLWWGRTEEKLF
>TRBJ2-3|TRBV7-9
ASSSPVAGGAGTDTQY
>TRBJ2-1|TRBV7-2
ASSLEPQGYNEQF
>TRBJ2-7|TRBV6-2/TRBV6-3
ASSYSMDRGSEQY
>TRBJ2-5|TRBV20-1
SASSVGTGVLQETQY
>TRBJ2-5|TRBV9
ASSVSGTTQETQY
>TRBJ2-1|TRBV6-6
ASIFRSRDEQF
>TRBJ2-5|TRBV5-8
ASSLGQNQGRETQY
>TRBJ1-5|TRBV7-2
ASSLAWGATNQPQH
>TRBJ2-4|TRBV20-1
SARGLQEIQY
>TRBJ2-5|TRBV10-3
AIGGAGAGETQY
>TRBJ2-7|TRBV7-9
ASSLALAYEQY
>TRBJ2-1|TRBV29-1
SAKGYRVSSYNEQF
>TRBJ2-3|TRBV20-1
SARVQEGRTDTQY
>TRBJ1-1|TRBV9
ASSVQGDENTEAF
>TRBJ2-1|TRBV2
ARQWFGGSGDNEQF
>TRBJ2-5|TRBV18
ASSPEIDETQY
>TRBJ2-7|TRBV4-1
ASGQEETGSYEQY
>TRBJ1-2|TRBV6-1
ASSERAQPYGYT
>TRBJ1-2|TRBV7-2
ASSSRSTGTPFDGYT
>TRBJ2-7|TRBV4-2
ASSQDRTSGRASSYEQY
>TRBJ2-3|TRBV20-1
SASSGLAGGVGTDTQY
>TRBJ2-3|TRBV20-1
SANPDRHPDTQY
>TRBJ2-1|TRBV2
ASRSLLAGGQSEQF
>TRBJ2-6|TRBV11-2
ASSQGEWGANVLT
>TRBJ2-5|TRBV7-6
ASVSGTGSQETQY
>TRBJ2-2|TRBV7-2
ASSLKGRGQNTGELF
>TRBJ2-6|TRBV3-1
ASIQTGEGANVLT
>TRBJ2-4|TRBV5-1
ASSPGTGSLEQY
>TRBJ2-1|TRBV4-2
ASSQGGRNLGNEQF
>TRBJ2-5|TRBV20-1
SARRTGFRTQY
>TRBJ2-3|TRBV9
ASTISGGFSTDTQY
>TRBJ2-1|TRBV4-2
ASSPGGGWINEQF
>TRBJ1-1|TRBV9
ASSDGTGLNTEAF
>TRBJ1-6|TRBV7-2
ASSLGPPMGGSPLH
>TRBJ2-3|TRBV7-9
ASSSAYSYGRTDTQY
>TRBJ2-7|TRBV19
ASSPQEGPYEQY
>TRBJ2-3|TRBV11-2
ASSTSPTSVDTQY
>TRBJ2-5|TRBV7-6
ASSDTAGQETQY